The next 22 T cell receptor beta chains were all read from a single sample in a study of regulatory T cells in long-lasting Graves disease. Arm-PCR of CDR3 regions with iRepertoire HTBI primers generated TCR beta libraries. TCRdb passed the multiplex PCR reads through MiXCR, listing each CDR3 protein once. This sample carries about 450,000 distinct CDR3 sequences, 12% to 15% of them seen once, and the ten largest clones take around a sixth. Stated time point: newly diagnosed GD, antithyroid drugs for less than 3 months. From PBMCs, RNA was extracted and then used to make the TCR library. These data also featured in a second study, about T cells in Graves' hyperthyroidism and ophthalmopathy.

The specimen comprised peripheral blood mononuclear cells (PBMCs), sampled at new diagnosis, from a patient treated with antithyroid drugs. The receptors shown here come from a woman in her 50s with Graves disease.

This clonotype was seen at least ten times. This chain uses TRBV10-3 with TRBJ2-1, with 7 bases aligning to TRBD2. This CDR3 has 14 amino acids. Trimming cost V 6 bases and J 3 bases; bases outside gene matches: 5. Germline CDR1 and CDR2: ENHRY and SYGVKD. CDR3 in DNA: TGTGCCATCAGAGGACTAGTGGGCTACAATGAGCAGTTCTTC. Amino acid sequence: CAIRGLVGYNEQFF.

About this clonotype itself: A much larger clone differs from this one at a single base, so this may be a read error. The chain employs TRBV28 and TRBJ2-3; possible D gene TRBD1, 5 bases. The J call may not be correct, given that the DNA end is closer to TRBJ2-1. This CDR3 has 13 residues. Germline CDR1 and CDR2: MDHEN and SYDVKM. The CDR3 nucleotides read TGTGCCAGCAGTTCACCGACAGTCTACGAGCAGTTCTTC. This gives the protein CASSSPTVYEQFF.

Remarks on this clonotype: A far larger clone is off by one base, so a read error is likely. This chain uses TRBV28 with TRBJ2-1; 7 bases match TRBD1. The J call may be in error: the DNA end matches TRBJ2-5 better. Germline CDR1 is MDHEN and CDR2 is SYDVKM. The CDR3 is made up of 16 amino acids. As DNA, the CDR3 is TGTGCCAGCAGTTCAGGACAGGAACGCCTGCGAGAGACCCAGTACTTC. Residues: CASSSGQERLRETQYF.

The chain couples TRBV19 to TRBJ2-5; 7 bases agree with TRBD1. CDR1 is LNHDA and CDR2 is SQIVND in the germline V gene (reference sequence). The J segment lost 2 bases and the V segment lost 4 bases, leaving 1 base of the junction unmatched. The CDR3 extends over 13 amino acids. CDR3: CASSTGQQETQYF. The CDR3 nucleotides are TGTGCCAGTAGTACGGGACAGCAAGAGACCCAGTACTTC.

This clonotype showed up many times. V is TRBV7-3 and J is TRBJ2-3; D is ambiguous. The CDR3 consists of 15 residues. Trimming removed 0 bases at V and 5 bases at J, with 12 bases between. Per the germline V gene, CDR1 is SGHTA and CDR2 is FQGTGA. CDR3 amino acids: CASSLTVNGIDTQYF. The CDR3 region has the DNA TGTGCCAGCAGCTTAACAGTCAACGGTATAGATACGCAGTATTTT.

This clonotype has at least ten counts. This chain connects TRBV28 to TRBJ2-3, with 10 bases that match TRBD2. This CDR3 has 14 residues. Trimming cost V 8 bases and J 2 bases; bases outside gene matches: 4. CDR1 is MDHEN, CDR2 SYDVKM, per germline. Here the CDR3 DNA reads TGTGCCAGCGGCACTAGCGGGAACACAGATACGCAGTATTTT. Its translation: CASGTSGNTDTQYF.

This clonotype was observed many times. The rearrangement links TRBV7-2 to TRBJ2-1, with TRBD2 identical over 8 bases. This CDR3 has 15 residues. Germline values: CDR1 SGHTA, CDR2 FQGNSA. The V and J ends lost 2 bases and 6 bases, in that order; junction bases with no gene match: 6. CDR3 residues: CASSLTGLDFNEQFF. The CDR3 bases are TGTGCCAGCAGCTTAACGGGACTAGACTTCAATGAGCAGTTCTTC. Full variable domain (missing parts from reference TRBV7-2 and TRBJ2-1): GAGVSQSPSNKVTEKGKDVELRCDPISGHTALYWYRQSLGQGLEFLIYFQGNSAPDKSGLPSDRFSAERTGGSVSTLTIQRTQQEDSAVYLCASSLTGLDFNEQFFGPGTRLTVL.

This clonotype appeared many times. The CDR3 protein is CASRTGLANTGELFF. Here the CDR3 DNA reads TGTGCCAGCCGAACGGGACTCGCGAACACCGGGGAGCTGTTTTTT. The chain couples TRBV28 to TRBJ2-2; D is possibly TRBD2 (6 bases). V shed 8 bases and J shed 0 bases, with 13 bases lying between them. Germline V gives CDR1 MDHEN, CDR2 SYDVKM. This CDR3 region has 15 residues.

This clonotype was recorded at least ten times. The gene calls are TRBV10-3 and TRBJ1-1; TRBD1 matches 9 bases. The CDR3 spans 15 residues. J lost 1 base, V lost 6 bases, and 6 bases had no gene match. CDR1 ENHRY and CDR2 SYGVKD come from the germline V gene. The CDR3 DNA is TGTGCCATCAGAGGCCCGGGACAGGGGAACACTGAAGCTTTCTTT. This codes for CAIRGPGQGNTEAFF.

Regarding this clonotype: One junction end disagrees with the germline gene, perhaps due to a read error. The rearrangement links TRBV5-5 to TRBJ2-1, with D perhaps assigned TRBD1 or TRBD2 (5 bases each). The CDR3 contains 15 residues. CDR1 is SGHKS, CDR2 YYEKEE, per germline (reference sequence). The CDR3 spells CASSHFPGANNEQFF. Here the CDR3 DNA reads TGCGCCAGCAGCCACTTTCCCGGGGCAAACAATGAGCAGTTCTTC.

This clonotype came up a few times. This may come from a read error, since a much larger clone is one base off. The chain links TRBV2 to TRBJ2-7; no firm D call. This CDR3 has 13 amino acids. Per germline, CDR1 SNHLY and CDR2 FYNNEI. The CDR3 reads CASSGVIPYEQCF. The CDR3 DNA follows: TGTGCCAGCAGTGGAGTTATCCCCTACGAGCAGTGCTTC.

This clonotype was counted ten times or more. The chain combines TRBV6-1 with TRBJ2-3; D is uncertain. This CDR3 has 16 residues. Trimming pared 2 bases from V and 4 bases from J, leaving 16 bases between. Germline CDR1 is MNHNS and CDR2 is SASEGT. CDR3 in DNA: TGTGCCAGCAGTGAATTACCGGGCCTGAGCGCAGATACGCAGTATTTT. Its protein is CASSELPGLSADTQYF.

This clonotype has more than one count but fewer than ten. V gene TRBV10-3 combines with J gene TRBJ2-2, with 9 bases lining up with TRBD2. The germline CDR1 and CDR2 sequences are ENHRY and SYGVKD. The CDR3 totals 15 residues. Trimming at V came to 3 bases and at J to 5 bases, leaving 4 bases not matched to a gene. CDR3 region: CAISDASGITGELFF. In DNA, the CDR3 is TGTGCCATCAGTGATGCTAGCGGGATAACCGGGGAGCTGTTTTTT.

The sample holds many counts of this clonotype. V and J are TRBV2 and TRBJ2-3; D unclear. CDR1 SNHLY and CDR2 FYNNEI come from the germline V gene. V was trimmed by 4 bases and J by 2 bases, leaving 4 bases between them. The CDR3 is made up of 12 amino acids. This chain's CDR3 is CASSGFTDTQYF. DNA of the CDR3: TGTGCCAGCAGTGGGTTCACAGATACGCAGTATTTT.

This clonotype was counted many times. CDR3 in DNA: TGTGCCAGCAGCCCGGACAGGTTCTACGAGCAGTACTTC. Its translation: CASSPDRFYEQYF. The chain has TRBV11-2 and TRBJ2-7; TRBD1 matches at 7 bases. Germline CDR1 and CDR2: SGHAT and FQNNGV. The CDR3 contains 13 residues. The V segment lost 5 bases and the J segment 3 bases; nucleotides outside the gene matches: 4.

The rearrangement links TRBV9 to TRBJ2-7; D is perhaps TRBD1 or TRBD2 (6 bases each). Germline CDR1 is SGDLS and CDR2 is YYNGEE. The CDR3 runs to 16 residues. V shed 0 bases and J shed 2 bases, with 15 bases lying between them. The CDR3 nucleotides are TGTGCCAGCAGCGTAGGTACTGGCGGGACACCCTACGAGCAGTACTTC. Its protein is CASSVGTGGTPYEQYF. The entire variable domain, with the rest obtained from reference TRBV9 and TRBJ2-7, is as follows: DSGVTQTPKHLITATGQRVTLRCSPRSGDLSVYWYQQSLDQGLQFLIQYYNGEERAKGNILERFSAQQFPDLHSELNLSSLELGDSALYFCASSVGTGGTPYEQYFGPGTRLTVT.

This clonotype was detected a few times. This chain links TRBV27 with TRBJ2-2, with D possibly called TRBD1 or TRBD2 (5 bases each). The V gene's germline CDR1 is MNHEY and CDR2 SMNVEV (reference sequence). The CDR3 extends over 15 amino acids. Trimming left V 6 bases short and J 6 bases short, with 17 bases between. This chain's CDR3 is CASSLGTAFPGELFF. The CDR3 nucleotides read TGTGCCAGCAGCCTCGGGACGGCGTTCCCCGGGGAGCTGTTTTTT.

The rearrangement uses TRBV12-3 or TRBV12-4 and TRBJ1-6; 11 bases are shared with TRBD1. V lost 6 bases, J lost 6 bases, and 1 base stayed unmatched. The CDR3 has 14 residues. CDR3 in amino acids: CASRGTGGNSPLHF. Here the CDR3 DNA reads TGTGCCAGCAGGGGGACAGGGGGTAATTCACCCCTCCACTTT.

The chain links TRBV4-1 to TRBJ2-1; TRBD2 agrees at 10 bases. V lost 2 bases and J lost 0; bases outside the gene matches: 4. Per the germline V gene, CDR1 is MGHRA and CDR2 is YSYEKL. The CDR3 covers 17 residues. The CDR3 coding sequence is TGCGCCAGCAGCCAAAATCCTAGCGGGAGCTCCTACAATGAGCAGTTCTTC. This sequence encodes CASSQNPSGSSYNEQFF.

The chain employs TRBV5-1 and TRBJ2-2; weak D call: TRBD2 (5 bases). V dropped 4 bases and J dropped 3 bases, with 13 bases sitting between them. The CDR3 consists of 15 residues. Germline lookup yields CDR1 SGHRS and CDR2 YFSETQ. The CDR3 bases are TGCGCCAGCAGCCCGCGCGCCGGGGACACCGGGGAGCTGTTTTTT. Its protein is CASSPRAGDTGELFF.

CDR3 DNA: TGTGCCAGCAGTTTATTGGGGGGCGGAAAACTGTTTTTT. It yields the protein CASSLLGGGKLFF. The rearrangement links TRBV27 to TRBJ1-4, with D tentatively TRBD1 (6 bases). Looked up from germline, CDR1 is MNHEY and CDR2 is SMNVEV (reference sequence). V lost 1 base and J 10 bases, leaving 10 bases between the germline ends. This CDR3 is 13 amino acids long.

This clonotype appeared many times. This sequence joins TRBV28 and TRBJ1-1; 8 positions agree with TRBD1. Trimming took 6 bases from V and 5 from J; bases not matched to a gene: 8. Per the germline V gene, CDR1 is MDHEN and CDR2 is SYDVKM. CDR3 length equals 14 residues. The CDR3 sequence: CASSRGQGVTEAFF. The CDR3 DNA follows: TGTGCCAGCAGCCGCGGACAGGGAGTAACTGAAGCTTTCTTT.